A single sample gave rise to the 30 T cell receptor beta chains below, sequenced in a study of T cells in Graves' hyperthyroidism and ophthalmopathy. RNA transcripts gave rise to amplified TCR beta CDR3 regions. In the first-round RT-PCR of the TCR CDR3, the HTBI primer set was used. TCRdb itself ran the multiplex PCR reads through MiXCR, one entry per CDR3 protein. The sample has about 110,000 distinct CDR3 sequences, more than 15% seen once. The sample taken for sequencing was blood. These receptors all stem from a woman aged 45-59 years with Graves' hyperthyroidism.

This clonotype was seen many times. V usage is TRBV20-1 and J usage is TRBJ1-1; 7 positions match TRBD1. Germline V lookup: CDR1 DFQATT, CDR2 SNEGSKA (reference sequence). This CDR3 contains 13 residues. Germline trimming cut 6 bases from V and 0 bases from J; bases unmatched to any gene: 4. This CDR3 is CSANDRVNTEAFF. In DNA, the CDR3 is TGCAGTGCCAACGACAGGGTGAACACTGAAGCTTTCTTT.

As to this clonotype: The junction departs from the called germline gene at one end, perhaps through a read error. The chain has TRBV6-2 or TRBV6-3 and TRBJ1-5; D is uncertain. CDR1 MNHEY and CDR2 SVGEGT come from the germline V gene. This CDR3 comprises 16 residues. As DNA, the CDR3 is TGCGCCAGCAGTTACCCGCGGTCCCGGGGCAATCAGCCCCAGCATTTT. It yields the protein CASSYPRSRGNQPQHF.

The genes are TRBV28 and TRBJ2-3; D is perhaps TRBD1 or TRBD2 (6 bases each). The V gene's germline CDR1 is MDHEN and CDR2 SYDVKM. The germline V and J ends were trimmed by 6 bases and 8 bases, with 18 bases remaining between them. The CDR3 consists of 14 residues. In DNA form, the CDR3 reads TGTGCCAGCAGCCTGGGGGCTGGTAGCGGTACGCAGTATTTT. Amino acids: CASSLGAGSGTQYF.

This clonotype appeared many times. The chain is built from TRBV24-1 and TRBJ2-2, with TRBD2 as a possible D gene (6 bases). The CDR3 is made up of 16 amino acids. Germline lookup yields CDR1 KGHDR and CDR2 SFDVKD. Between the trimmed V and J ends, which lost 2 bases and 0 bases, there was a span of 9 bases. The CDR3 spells CATSDSGRPNTGELFF. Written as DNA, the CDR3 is TGTGCCACCAGTGATTCCGGGAGACCGAACACCGGGGAGCTGTTTTTT.

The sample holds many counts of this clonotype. The DNA of the CDR3 is TGTGCCAGCAGCTCGGGACTCTACTACTCCTACGAGCAGTACGTC. Translation: CASSSGLYYSYEQYV. J is TRBJ2-7 and V is TRBV28; D possibly corresponds to TRBD2 (6 bases). The CDR3 is 15 amino acids. V was clipped by 6 bases and J by 0 bases, with 15 bases between them. Germline V gives CDR1 MDHEN, CDR2 SYDVKM.

For the CDR3, the DNA is TGCAGTGCTCACAGGGTCCCGGAGACTGAAGCTTTCTTT. Residues: CSAHRVPETEAFF. The rearrangement uses TRBV20-1 and TRBJ1-1, with D perhaps matching TRBD1 (6 bases). Trimming took off 5 bases at V and 5 bases at J, with 15 bases between the two ends. The CDR3 loop spans 13 amino acids. Germline V gives CDR1 DFQATT, CDR2 SNEGSKA (reference sequence).

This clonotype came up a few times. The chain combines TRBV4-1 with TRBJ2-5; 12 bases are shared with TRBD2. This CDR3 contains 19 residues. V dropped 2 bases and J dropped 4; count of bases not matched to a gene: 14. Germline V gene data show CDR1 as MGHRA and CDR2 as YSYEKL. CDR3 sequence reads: CASSQRGLAGPRAGETQYF. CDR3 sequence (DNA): TGCGCCAGCAGCCAAAGAGGACTAGCGGGACCTCGGGCTGGAGAGACCCAGTACTTC.

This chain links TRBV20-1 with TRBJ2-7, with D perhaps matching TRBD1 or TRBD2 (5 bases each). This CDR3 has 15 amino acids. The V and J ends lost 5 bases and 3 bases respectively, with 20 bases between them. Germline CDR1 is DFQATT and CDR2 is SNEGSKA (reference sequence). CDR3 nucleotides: TGCAGTGCTTATATTACGGGGCAAGGAGACTACGAGCAGTACTTC. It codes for CSAYITGQGDYEQYF.

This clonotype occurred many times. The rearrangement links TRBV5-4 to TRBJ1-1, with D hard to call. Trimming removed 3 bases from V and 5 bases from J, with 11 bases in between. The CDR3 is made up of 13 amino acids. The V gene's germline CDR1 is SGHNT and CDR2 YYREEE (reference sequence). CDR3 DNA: TGTGCCAGCAGCTCCGAACAGTGGACTGAAGCTTTCTTT. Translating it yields CASSSEQWTEAFF.

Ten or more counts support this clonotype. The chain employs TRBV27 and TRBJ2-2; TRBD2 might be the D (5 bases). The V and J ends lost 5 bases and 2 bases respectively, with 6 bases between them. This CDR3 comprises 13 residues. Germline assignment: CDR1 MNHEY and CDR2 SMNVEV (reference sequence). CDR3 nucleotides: TGTGCCAGCAGTCCGGGAAACACCGGGGAGCTGTTTTTT. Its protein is CASSPGNTGELFF.

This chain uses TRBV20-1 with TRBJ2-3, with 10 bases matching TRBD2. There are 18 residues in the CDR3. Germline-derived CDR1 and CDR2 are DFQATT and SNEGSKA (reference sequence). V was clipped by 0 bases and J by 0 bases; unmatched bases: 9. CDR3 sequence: CSARDRRASGGSTDTQYF. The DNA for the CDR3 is TGCAGTGCTAGAGATCGACGGGCTAGCGGGGGAAGCACAGATACGCAGTATTTT.

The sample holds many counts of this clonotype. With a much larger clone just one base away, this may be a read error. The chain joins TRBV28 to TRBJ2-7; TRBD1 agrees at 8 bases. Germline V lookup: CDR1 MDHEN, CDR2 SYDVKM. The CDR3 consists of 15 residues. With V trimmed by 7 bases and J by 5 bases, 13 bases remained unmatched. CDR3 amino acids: CASNSYRAGGHEQYF. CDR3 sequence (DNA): TGTGCCAGCAACTCATACCGGGCAGGGGGCCACGAGCAGTACTTC. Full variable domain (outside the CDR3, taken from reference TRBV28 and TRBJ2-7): DVKVTQSSRYLVKRTGEKVFLECVQDMDHENMFWYRQDPGLGLRLIYFSYDVKMKEKGDIPEGYSVSREKKERFSLILESASTNQTSMYLCASNSYRAGGHEQYFGPGTRLTVT.

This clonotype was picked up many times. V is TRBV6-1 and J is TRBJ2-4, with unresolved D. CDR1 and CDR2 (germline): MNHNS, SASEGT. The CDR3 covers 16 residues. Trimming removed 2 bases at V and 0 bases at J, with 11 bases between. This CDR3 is CASSESARLAKNIQYF. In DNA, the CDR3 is TGTGCCAGCAGTGAATCGGCCAGGTTAGCCAAAAACATTCAGTACTTC.

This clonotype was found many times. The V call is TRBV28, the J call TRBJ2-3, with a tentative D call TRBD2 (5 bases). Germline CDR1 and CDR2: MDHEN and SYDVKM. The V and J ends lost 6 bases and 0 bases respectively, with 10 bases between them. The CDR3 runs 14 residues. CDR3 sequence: CASRAAASTDTQYF. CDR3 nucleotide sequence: TGTGCCAGCAGAGCAGCGGCCAGCACAGATACGCAGTATTTT.

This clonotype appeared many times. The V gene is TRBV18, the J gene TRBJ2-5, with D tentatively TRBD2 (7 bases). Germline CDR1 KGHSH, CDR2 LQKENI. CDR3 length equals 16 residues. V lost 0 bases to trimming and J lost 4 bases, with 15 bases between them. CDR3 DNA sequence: TGTGCCAGCTCACCACCGATCGGGGGGCTTGGAGAGACCCAGTACTTC. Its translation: CASSPPIGGLGETQYF.

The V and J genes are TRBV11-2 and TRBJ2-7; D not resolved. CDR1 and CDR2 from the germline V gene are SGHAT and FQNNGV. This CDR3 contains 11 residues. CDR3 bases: TGTGCTTCGCAAGTGGACTACGAGCAGTACTTC. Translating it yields CASQVDYEQYF. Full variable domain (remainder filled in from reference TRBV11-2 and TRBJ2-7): EAGVAQSPRYKIIEKRQSVAFWCNPISGHATLYWYQQILGQGPKLLIQFQNNGVVDDSQLPKDRFSAERLKGVDSTLKIQPAKLEDSAVYLCASQVDYEQYFGPGTRLTVT.

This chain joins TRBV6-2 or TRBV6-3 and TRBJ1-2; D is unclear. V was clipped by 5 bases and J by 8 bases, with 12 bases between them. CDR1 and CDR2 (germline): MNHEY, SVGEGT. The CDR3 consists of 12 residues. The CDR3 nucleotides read TGTGCCAGCAGTGCGGCAGGTGGGGGCTACACCTTC. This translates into CASSAAGGGYTF.

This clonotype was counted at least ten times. CDR3 region: CSALMGLDGYTF. The CDR3 DNA reads as TGCAGTGCTTTAATGGGGCTCGACGGCTACACCTTC. The V call is TRBV20-1, the J call TRBJ1-2; D is perhaps TRBD1 (5 bases). The CDR3 spans 12 residues. CDR1 DFQATT and CDR2 SNEGSKA come from the germline V gene (reference sequence). Trimming stripped 5 bases from V and 8 bases from J, with 15 bases between.

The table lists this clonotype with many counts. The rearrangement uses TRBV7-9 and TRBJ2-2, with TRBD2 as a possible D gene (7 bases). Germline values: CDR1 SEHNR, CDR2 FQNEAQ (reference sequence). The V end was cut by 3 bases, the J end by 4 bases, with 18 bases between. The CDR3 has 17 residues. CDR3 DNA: TGTGCCAGCAGCTTCTCGACTAGCCTACAGGGCACCGGGGAGCTGTTTTTT. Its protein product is CASSFSTSLQGTGELFF.

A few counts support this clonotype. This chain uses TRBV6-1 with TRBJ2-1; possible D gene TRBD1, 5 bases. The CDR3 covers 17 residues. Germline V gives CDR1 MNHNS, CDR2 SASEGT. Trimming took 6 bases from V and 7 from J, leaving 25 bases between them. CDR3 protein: CASSLGAPRRLENEQFF. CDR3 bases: TGTGCCAGCAGCCTAGGGGCCCCCCGCCGGTTAGAGAATGAGCAGTTCTTC.

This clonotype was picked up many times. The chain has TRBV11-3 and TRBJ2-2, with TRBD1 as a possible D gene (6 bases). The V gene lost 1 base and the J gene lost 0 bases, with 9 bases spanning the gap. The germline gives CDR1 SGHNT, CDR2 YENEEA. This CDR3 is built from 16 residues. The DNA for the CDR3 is TGTGCCAGCAGCTTAGGGGGGCCAGCGAACACCGGGGAGCTGTTTTTT. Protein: CASSLGGPANTGELFF. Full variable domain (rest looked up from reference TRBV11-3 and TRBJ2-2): EAGVVQSPRYKIIEKKQPVAFWCNPISGHNTLYWYLQNLGQGPELLIRYENEEAVDDSQLPKDRFSAERLKGVDSTLKIQPAELGDSAVYLCASSLGGPANTGELFFGEGSRLTVL.

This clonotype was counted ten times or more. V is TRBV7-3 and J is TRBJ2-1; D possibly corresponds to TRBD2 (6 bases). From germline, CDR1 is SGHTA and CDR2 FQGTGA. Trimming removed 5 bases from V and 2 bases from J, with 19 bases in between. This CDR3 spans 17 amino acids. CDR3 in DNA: TGTGCCAGCAGCCAGGTTCGCCCTAGCGCCGCCTACAATGAGCAGTTCTTC. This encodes CASSQVRPSAAYNEQFF.

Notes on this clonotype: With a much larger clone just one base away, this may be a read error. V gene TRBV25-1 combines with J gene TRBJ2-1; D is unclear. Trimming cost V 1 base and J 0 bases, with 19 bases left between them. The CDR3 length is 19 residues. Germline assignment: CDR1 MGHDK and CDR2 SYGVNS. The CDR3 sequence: CASSEFAGRNTVSYNEQFF. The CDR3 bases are TGTGCCAGCAGTGAATTTGCAGGACGGAATACTGTCTCCTACAATGAGCAGTTCTTC. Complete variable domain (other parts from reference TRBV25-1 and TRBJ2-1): EADIYQTPRYLVIGTGKKITLECSQTMGHDKMYWYQQDPGMELHLIHYSYGVNSTEKGDLSSESTVSRIRTEHFPLTLESARPSHTSQYLCASSEFAGRNTVSYNEQFFGPGTRLTVL.

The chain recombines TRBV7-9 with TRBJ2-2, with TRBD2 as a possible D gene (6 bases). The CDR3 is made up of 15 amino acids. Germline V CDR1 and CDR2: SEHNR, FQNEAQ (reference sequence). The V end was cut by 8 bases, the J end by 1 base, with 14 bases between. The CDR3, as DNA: TGTGCCAGCGCAGACCCGGGACTGAACACCGGGGAGCTGTTTTTT. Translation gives CASADPGLNTGELFF.

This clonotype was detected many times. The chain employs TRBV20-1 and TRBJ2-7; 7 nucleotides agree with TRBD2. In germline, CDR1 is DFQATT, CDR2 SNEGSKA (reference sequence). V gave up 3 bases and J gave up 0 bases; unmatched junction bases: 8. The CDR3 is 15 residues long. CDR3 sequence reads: CSARGRGADSYEQYF. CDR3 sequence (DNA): TGCAGTGCTAGGGGGAGGGGAGCGGACTCCTACGAGCAGTACTTC.

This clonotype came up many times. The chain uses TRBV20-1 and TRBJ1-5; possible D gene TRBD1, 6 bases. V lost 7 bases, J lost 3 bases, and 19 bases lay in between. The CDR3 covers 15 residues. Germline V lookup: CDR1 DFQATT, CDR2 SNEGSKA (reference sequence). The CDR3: CSVQGLHSNNQPQHF. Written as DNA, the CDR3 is TGCAGTGTTCAGGGGCTACACTCTAACAATCAGCCCCAGCATTTT.

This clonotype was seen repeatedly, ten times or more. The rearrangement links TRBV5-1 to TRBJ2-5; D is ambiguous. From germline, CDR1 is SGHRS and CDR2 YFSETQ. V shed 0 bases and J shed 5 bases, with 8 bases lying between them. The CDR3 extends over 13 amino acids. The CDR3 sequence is CASSLGIGETQYF. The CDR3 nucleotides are TGCGCCAGCAGCTTGGGGATTGGTGAGACCCAGTACTTC.

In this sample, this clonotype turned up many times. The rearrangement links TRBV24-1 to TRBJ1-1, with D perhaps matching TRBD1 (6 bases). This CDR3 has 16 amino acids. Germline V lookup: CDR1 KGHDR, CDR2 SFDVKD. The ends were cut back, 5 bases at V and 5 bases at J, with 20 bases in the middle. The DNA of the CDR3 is TGTGCCACCAGTGTCGTCAGGGGTCCAGGATGGACTGAAGCTTTCTTT. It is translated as CATSVVRGPGWTEAFF.

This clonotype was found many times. CDR3: CASSPEYRSYEQYV. CDR3 coding DNA: TGTGCCAGCAGCCCAGAGTACCGCTCCTACGAGCAGTACGTC. The chain links TRBV27 to TRBJ2-7, with D uncertain. Germline V CDR1 and CDR2: MNHEY, SMNVEV (reference sequence). This CDR3 contains 14 residues. V lost 6 bases, J lost 0 bases, and 12 bases lay in between.

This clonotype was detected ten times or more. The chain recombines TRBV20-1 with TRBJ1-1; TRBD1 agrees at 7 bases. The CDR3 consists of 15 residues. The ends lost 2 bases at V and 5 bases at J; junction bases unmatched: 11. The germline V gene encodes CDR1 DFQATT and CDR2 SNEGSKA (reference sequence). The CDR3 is CSARTHDRVATEAFF. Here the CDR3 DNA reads TGCAGTGCTAGAACCCATGACAGGGTTGCTACTGAAGCTTTCTTT.